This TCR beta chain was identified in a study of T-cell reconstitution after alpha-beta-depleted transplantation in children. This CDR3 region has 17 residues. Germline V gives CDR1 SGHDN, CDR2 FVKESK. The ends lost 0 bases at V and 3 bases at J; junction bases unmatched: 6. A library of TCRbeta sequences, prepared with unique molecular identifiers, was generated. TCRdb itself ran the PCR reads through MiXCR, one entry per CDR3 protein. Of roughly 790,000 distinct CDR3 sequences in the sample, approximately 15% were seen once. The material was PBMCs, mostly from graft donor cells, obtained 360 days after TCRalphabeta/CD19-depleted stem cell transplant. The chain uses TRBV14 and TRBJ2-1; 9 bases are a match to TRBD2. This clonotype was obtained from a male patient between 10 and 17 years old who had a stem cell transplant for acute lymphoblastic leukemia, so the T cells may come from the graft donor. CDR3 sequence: CASSQDPLAGIYNEQFF. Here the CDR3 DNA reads TGTGCCAGCAGCCAAGACCCGCTAGCGGGGATCTACAATGAGCAGTTCTTC.